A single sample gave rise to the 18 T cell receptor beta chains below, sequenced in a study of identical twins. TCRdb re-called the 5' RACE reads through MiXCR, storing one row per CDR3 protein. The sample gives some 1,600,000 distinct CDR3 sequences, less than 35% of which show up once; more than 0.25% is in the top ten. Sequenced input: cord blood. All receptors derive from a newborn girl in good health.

CDR3 residues: CASSYWRRGSSYNEQFF. Written as DNA, the CDR3 is TGTGCCAGCAGCTACTGGCGGCGGGGGAGCTCCTACAATGAGCAGTTCTTC. V usage is TRBV5-6 and J usage is TRBJ2-1, with 7 nucleotides matching TRBD2. This CDR3 comprises 17 residues. CDR1 and CDR2 from the germline V gene are SGHDT and YYEEEE. V was pared by 3 bases and J by 0 bases, with 9 bases of the junction left unmatched.

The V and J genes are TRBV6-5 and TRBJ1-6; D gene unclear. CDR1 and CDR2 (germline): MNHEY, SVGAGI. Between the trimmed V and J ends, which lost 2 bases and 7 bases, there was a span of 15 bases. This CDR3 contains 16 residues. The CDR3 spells CASSYPPTVRNSPLHF. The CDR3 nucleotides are TGTGCCAGCAGTTACCCCCCTACAGTCAGGAATTCACCCCTCCACTTT.

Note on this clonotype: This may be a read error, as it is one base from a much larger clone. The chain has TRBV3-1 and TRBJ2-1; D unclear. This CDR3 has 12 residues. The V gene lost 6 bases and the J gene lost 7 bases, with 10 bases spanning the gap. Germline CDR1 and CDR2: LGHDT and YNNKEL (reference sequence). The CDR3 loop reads CASRGWWNEQFF. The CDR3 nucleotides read TGTGCCAGCAGGGGGTGGTGGAATGAGCAGTTCTTC.

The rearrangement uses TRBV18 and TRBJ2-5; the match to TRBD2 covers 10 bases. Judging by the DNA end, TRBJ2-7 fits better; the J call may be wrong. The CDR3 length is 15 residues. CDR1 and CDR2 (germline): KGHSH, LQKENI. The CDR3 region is CASSHPVAGGYEQYF. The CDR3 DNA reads TGTGCCAGCTCACATCCGGTAGCGGGGGGCTACGAGCAGTACTTC.

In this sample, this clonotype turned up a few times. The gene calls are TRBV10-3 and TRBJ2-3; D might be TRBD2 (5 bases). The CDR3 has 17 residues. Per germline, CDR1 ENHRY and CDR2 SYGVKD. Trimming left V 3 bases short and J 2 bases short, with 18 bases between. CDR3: CAISDVAGGLLTDTQYF. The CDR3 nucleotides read TGTGCCATCAGTGACGTCGCCGGAGGACTTCTCACAGATACGCAGTATTTT.

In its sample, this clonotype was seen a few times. CDR3: CASSNRGGAYEQYF. CDR3 bases: TGTGCCAGCAGTAACAGGGGTGGGGCCTACGAGCAGTACTTC. The chain combines TRBV6-5 with TRBJ2-7; 7 bases map to TRBD1. Germline V gene data show CDR1 as MNHEY and CDR2 as SVGAGI. V trimming: 5 bases; J trimming: 2 bases; junction bases outside the gene matches: 6. The CDR3 has 14 amino acids.

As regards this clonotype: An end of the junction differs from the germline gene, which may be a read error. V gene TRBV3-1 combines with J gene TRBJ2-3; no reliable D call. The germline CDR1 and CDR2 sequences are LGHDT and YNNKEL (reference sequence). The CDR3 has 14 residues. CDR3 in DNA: TGTGCCAGCAACCAAAGAGACGCCACAGATACGCAGTATTTT. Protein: CASNQRDATDTQYF.

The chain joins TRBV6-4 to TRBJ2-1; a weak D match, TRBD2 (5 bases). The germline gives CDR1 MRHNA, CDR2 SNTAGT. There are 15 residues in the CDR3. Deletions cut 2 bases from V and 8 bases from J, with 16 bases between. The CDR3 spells CASSDGRRRPHEQFF. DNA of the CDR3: TGTGCCAGCAGTGACGGTCGCAGGAGGCCCCATGAGCAGTTCTTC.

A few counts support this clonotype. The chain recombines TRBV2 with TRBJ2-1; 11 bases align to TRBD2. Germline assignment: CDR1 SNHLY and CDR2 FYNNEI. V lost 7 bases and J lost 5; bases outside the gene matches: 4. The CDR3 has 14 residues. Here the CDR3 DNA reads TGTGCCAGCAATCGACTAGCGGGGAACAATGAGCAGTTCTTC. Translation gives CASNRLAGNNEQFF.

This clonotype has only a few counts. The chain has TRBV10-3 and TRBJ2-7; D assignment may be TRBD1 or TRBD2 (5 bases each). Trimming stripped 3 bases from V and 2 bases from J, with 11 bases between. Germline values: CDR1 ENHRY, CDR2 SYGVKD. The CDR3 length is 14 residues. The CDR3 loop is CAISDRQGPYEQYF. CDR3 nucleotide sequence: TGTGCCATCAGTGACCGGCAGGGACCCTACGAGCAGTACTTC.

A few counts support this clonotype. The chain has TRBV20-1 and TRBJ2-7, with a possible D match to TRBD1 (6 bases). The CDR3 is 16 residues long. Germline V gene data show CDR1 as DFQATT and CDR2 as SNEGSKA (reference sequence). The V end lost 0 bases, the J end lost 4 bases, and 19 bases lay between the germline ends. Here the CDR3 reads CSARDLTRGIRYEQYF. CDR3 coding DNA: TGCAGTGCTAGAGATCTCACCAGGGGAATCCGGTACGAGCAGTACTTC.

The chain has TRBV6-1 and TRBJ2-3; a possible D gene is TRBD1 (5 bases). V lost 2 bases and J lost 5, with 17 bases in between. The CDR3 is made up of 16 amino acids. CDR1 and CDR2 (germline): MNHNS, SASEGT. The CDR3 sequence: CASSEIGYSRGDTQYF. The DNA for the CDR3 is TGTGCCAGCAGTGAAATTGGCTACTCAAGGGGAGATACGCAGTATTTT.

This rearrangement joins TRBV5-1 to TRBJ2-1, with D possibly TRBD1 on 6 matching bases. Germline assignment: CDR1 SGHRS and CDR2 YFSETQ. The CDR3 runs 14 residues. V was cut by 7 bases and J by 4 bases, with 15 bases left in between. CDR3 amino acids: CASGEAGTYNEQFF. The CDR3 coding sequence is TGCGCCAGCGGCGAGGCAGGGACATACAATGAGCAGTTCTTC.

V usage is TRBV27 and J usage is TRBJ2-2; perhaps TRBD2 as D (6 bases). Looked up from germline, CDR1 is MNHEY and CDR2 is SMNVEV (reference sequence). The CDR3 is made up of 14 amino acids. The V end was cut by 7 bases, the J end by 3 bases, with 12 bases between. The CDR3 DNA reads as TGTGCCAGCATGCGGGACCGACACACCGGGGAGCTGTTTTTT. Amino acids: CASMRDRHTGELFF.

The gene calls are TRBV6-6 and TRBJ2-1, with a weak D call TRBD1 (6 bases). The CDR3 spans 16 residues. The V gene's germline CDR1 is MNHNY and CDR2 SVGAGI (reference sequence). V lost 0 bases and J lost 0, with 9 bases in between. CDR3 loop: CASSYSTDSSYNEQFF. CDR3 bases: TGTGCCAGCAGTTACTCTACGGACAGCTCCTACAATGAGCAGTTCTTC.

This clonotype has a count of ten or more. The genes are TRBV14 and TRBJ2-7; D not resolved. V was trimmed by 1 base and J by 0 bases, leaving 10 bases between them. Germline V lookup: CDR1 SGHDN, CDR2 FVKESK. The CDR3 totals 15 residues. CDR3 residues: CASSQVGISSYEQYF. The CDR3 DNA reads TGTGCCAGCAGCCAAGTCGGAATCAGCTCCTACGAGCAGTACTTC.

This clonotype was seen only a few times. The CDR3 DNA reads TGCGCCAGCAGCTTGGGCCGCGGGACGGGGTCGACTAATGAAAAACTGTTTTTT. Translation gives CASSLGRGTGSTNEKLFF. The chain is built from TRBV5-1 and TRBJ1-4; TRBD1 might be the D (5 bases). CDR1 and CDR2 (germline): SGHRS, YFSETQ. The V end lost 0 bases, the J end lost 2 bases, and 17 bases lay between the germline ends. CDR3 length: 18 amino acids. Combining the CDR3 with reference TRBV5-1 and TRBJ1-4 gives the whole variable domain KAGVTQTPRYLIKTRGQQVTLSCSPISGHRSVSWYQQTPGQGLQFLFEYFSETQRNKGNFPGRFSGRQFSNSRSEMNVSTLELGDSALYLCASSLGRGTGSTNEKLFFGSGTQLSVL.

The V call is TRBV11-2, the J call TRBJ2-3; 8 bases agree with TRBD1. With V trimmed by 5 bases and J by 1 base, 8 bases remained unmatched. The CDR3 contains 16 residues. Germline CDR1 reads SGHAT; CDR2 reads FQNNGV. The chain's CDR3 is CASSRDRGGRTDTQYF. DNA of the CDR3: TGTGCCAGCAGCCGAGACAGGGGAGGCCGCACAGATACGCAGTATTTT.